This paragraph reports one T cell receptor beta chain. Its antigen is still unknown. This may be a read error: a much more frequent sequence differs by one nucleotide. The CDR3 loop spans 14 amino acids. Germline CDR1 MNHEY, CDR2 SVGAGI. V was shortened by 2 bases and J by 1 base, with 9 bases between the two germline ends. The sample comes from a study of regulatory T cells in long-lasting Graves disease. Both iRepertoire HTBI primers and Arm-PCR of CDR3 regions were used to build the TCR beta libraries. TCRdb fed the multiplex PCR reads into MiXCR, producing one record per CDR3 protein. The repertoire holds around 460,000 distinct CDR3 sequences, with approximately 23% as singletons. Time point reported: persistent/refractory GD, antithyroid drugs over 5 years with positive TRAb. The TCR library was made from RNA extracted from PBMCs. EDTA tubes received about 9.4 milliliters of drawn peripheral blood.

Study results and limitations: Persistent disease preferred TRBV28, TRBJ1-2 and TRBJ2-5.

The TCR originated in a female donor with Graves disease. Sequencing was performed on peripheral blood mononuclear cells (PBMCs), taken when the disease was refractory, from a patient treated with antithyroid drugs. V and J are TRBV6-5 and TRBJ2-7; no firm D call. CDR3 amino acids: CASSYARRSYEQYF. CDR3 DNA sequence: TGTGCCAGCAGTTACGCCAGGAGATCCTACGAGCAGTACTTC.